The T cell receptor (beta chain) described here comes from a study of breast tumors, draining lymph nodes, adjacent tissues. V dropped 5 bases and J dropped 4 bases, with 8 bases sitting between them. Germline loops: CDR1 PRHDT, CDR2 FYEKMQ (reference sequence). This CDR3 comprises 12 residues. Samples came from axillary lymph nodes draining the breast cancer. TCRdb reprocessed the multiplex PCR reads via MiXCR and lists one record per CDR3 protein. The top ten clones hold approximately 4.2% of a sample with 170,000 or so distinct CDR3 sequences, around a third of them seen once. Study conclusions and caveats: Tumor TCR diversity was below lymph nodes but above nontumor tissue. Data fit most tumor T cells coming from lymph node, expanding in tumor.

A remark on this clonotype: Its matching antigen is unknown.

The chain recombines TRBV13 with TRBJ1-1; D perhaps matches TRBD1 (5 bases). This receptor was taken from a female donor with breast cancer. Some clones in this sample may be carry-over from other donors' samples. The sample comprised axillary lymph node tissue. DNA of the CDR3: TGTGCCAGCAGCATGCAGGGCACTGAAGCTTTCTTT. As protein: CASSMQGTEAFF.